Sequencing of this T cell receptor (beta chain) was carried out in a study of metastatic and nonmetastatic thyroid tumors. Study-wide context: Repertoires were compared across blood and tumor or nodule tissue from malignant and benign thyroid patients.

The table lists this clone with a few counts. Until they underwent thyroid surgery, no patient had received any treatment. TCRdb re-called clones via MiXCR from the PCR reads. The table has around 15,000 clones, 22% seen once. The receptor was derived from a female donor with papillary thyroid cancer or a benign thyroid nodule (not recorded which). Some clones in this sample may be carry-over from other donors' samples. Sequenced material: adjacent normal tissue.

The CDR3: CASSLRRDYNYGYTF. CDR3 DNA: TGTGCCAGCAGTTTACGCAGGGACTATAACTATGGCTACACCTTC. The chain is built from TRBV28 and TRBJ1-2; a possible D gene is TRBD1 (5 bases). Per germline, CDR1 MDHEN and CDR2 SYDVKM. The V and J ends lost 2 bases and 1 base respectively, with 11 bases between them. The length of the CDR3 is 15 residues.